Presented here are 22 T cell receptor beta chains from one specimen sequenced in a study of blood T cells in healthy people across ages. A sample-barcoded 5' primer and a J-beta primer mix were used in a second PCR of about 7 to 11 cycles. TCRdb re-called the 5' RACE reads through MiXCR, storing one row per CDR3 protein. The sample records 1 million or so distinct CDR3 sequences, about 25% being singletons. These records were also assigned to another study, of T cells of mothers and their children.

Sequencing was performed on blood. The receptors originated from a girl aged 2-10 years in good health.

The table lists this clonotype with a few counts. The gene calls are TRBV27 and TRBJ2-1; 11 bases are a match to TRBD2. The DNA end is a closer match to TRBJ2-7, so the J assignment may be wrong. CDR3 length: 14 residues. Germline CDR1 MNHEY, CDR2 SMNVEV (reference sequence). The CDR3 loop is CASSWGTSGSEQYF. The CDR3 DNA reads as TGTGCCAGCAGTTGGGGGACTAGCGGAAGCGAGCAGTACTTC.

The rearrangement joins TRBV12-3 or TRBV12-4 to TRBJ1-6; 10 positions match TRBD1. V lost 8 bases to trimming and J lost 9 bases; unmatched junction nucleotides: 4. This CDR3 comprises 13 residues. CDR3 nucleotides: TGTGCCAGCCTCCGGGACAGGGGTTCACCCCTCCACTTT. Translated: CASLRDRGSPLHF.

V usage is TRBV25-1 and J usage is TRBJ1-2; maybe TRBD1 (6 bases). V was clipped by 0 bases and J by 8 bases, with 13 bases between them. The CDR3 is made up of 14 amino acids. Germline lookup yields CDR1 MGHDK and CDR2 SYGVNS. CDR3 nucleotide sequence: TGTGCCAGCAGTGAATACGGCCCCCAGGGGGGCTACACCTTC. Translating it yields CASSEYGPQGGYTF.

This clonotype was counted only a few times. The chain employs TRBV12-3 or TRBV12-4 and TRBJ1-2, with TRBD1 matching 10 bases. The trim removed 7 bases at V and 8 bases at J, leaving 7 bases unmatched. This CDR3 comprises 13 residues. CDR3 DNA sequence: TGTGCCAGCAACCAGGGGACAGGGGAAGGCTACACCTTC. This sequence encodes CASNQGTGEGYTF.

This clonotype was detected only a few times. The chain couples TRBV28 to TRBJ1-5, with 11 bases lining up with TRBD1. Germline CDR1 reads MDHEN; CDR2 reads SYDVKM. This CDR3 region has 19 residues. V trimming: 5 bases; J trimming: 7 bases; junction bases outside the gene matches: 19. The CDR3 region is CASSLTGTGGASRPQPQHF. Here the CDR3 DNA reads TGTGCCAGCAGTCTAACTGGGACAGGGGGTGCCTCAAGGCCGCAGCCCCAGCATTTT.

The chain recombines TRBV12-5 with TRBJ2-3; D not resolved. The CDR3 is 18 amino acids. Per the germline V gene, CDR1 is LGHNT and CDR2 is FRNRAP. V gave up 0 bases and J gave up 3 bases, with 19 bases separating them. As DNA, the CDR3 is TGTGCTAGTGGTTTGGTACGCAGACGACTCCTTGGGACAGATACGCAGTATTTT. The encoded protein is CASGLVRRRLLGTDTQYF.

This clonotype was seen only a few times. The genes are TRBV20-1 and TRBJ2-5; D is undetermined. TRBJ2-7 matches the DNA end more closely, so the J call is doubtful. The CDR3 extends over 14 amino acids. Per germline, CDR1 DFQATT and CDR2 SNEGSKA (reference sequence). The CDR3 protein is CSARDTLPACEQYF. CDR3 DNA sequence: TGCAGTGCTAGAGATACCTTGCCCGCCTGCGAGCAGTACTTC.

J is TRBJ2-5 and V is TRBV11-2, with D possibly TRBD2 on 5 matching bases. Matching the DNA end better, TRBJ2-1 makes the J call doubtful. The CDR3 has 14 amino acids. Germline lookup yields CDR1 SGHAT and CDR2 FQNNGV. The CDR3 DNA follows: TGTGCCAGCGTTCTGGGAGTAGTTGGGAATGAGCAGTTCTTC. Its translation is CASVLGVVGNEQFF.

The chain combines TRBV29-1 with TRBJ1-2; 10 bases are shared with TRBD1. Trimming removed 7 bases from V and 8 bases from J; junction bases left unmatched: 19. CDR3 length equals 16 residues. From germline, CDR1 is SQVTM and CDR2 ANQGSEA. The CDR3 sequence: CSATGQGEEQVWGYTF. Written as DNA, the CDR3 is TGCAGCGCAACTGGACAGGGGGAAGAGCAAGTTTGGGGCTACACCTTC.

This clonotype was observed a handful of times. CDR3 sequence (DNA): TGCAGCGTTGATCTTGGACAGGGGTCGGAAGAGCAGTACTTC. Its protein product is CSVDLGQGSEEQYF. The V and J genes are TRBV29-1 and TRBJ2-7, with 9 nucleotides matching TRBD1. This CDR3 is built from 14 residues. V dropped 3 bases and J dropped 7; count of bases not matched to a gene: 10. CDR1 is SQVTM, CDR2 ANQGSEA, per germline.

V usage is TRBV9 and J usage is TRBJ2-1, with TRBD2 as a possible D gene (6 bases). The CDR3 spans 17 residues. Per germline, CDR1 SGDLS and CDR2 YYNGEE. Trimming shortened V by 3 bases and J by 9 bases, and 25 bases separated the two germline ends. CDR3 protein: CASSAGIPGLASSEQFF. For the CDR3, the DNA is TGTGCCAGCAGCGCCGGGATACCGGGACTCGCATCGTCTGAGCAGTTCTTC.

The chain links TRBV12-3 or TRBV12-4 to TRBJ2-7; maybe TRBD1 (7 bases). V dropped 5 bases and J dropped 1 base, with 15 bases sitting between them. The CDR3 length is 15 residues. CDR3 in DNA: TGTGCCAGCAGTGGGGAGGCAGGGGGTTCCTACGAGCAGTACTTC. Amino acid sequence: CASSGEAGGSYEQYF.

This clonotype was seen more than once but under ten times. CDR3 sequence reads: CASSQDEKFPGTDTQYF. In DNA, the CDR3 is TGCGCCAGCAGCCAAGATGAAAAGTTCCCAGGGACAGATACGCAGTATTTT. The chain combines TRBV4-1 with TRBJ2-3, with D perhaps TRBD1 (5 bases). The V end was cut by 0 bases, the J end by 3 bases, with 16 bases between. In germline, CDR1 is MGHRA, CDR2 YSYEKL. This CDR3 has 17 amino acids.

This clonotype turned up a few times. This chain links TRBV6-5 with TRBJ2-4; no reliable D call. Germline CDR1 and CDR2: MNHEY and SVGAGI. This CDR3 has 13 residues. V was pared by 4 bases and J by 6 bases, with 10 bases between. In DNA form, the CDR3 reads TGTGCCAGCAGTTCGGGCGACCGAAACATTCAGTACTTC. Its protein product is CASSSGDRNIQYF.

The V gene is TRBV5-1, the J gene TRBJ2-5, with TRBD1 matching 12 bases. Losses at the gene ends were 5 bases for V and 11 bases for J; bases not matched to a gene: 10. CDR3 length equals 14 residues. The germline gives CDR1 SGHRS, CDR2 YFSETQ. The CDR3 is CASRLGTGGEEQYF. The CDR3 nucleotides are TGCGCCAGCAGGTTAGGGACAGGGGGCGAGGAGCAGTACTTC.

The chain uses TRBV12-3 or TRBV12-4 and TRBJ2-1, with 7 bases matching TRBD2. This CDR3 region has 16 residues. With 6 bases clipped from V and 4 bases from J, the junction kept 12 bases outside the gene matches. This chain's CDR3 is CASRDSSGGPYNEQFF. CDR3 in DNA: TGTGCCAGCAGGGACTCTAGCGGTGGTCCATACAATGAGCAGTTCTTC.

J is TRBJ1-2 and V is TRBV20-1, with D maybe TRBD1 (5 bases). Germline V CDR1 and CDR2: DFQATT, SNEGSKA (reference sequence). The V and J ends lost 0 bases and 8 bases respectively, with 22 bases between them. This CDR3 has 16 residues. Written as DNA, the CDR3 is TGCAGTGCTAGAGATTGGGGCCAAAACCCTACTCGGGGCTACACCTTC. Translation: CSARDWGQNPTRGYTF.

This clonotype has only a few counts. The genes are TRBV7-2 and TRBJ2-4; TRBD1 is a possible D gene (5 bases). The CDR3 loop spans 20 amino acids. Germline values: CDR1 SGHTA, CDR2 FQGNSA. Between the trimmed V and J ends, which lost 4 bases and 1 base, there was a span of 26 bases. CDR3 protein: CASSSSFLDSPMGAKNIQYF. DNA for the CDR3: TGTGCCAGCAGCTCATCCTTCCTCGACAGCCCCATGGGGGCCAAAAACATTCAGTACTTC.

The chain couples TRBV19 to TRBJ2-1; 8 positions agree with TRBD2. The CDR3 consists of 15 residues. The junction had 9 bases not matched to a gene; V was cut back by 7 bases and J by 4 bases. Germline lookup yields CDR1 LNHDA and CDR2 SQIVND (reference sequence). The CDR3 reads CASTLGGAGYNEQFF. The CDR3 DNA reads as TGTGCCAGTACCCTCGGGGGGGCCGGGTACAATGAGCAGTTCTTC.

Ten or more counts support this clonotype. The chain uses TRBV7-2 and TRBJ2-1; TRBD2 matches 13 bases. Germline values: CDR1 SGHTA, CDR2 FQGNSA. This CDR3 has 15 residues. V gave up 5 bases and J gave up 8 bases; unmatched junction bases: 6. The CDR3 DNA reads as TGTGCCAGCAGCGCGACTAGCGGGAGGCTAGATGAGCAGTTCTTC. Protein: CASSATSGRLDEQFF.

This clonotype has a handful of counts. The gene calls are TRBV27 and TRBJ2-3, with 13 bases fitting TRBD2. This CDR3 is 14 amino acids long. Germline CDR1 reads MNHEY; CDR2 reads SMNVEV (reference sequence). Trimming took 10 bases from V and 9 from J; bases not matched to a gene: 10. CDR3 in DNA: TGTGCCACCAGACTGGGACTAGCGGGAAAAACGCAGTATTTT. Its protein is CATRLGLAGKTQYF.

This chain uses TRBV19 with TRBJ2-1; D gene uncertain. The CDR3 is 11 amino acids. CDR1 and CDR2 from the germline V gene are LNHDA and SQIVND (reference sequence). Trimming took off 4 bases at V and 8 bases at J, with 6 bases between the two ends. CDR3 in amino acids: CASSTVYEQFF. The CDR3 DNA sequence: TGTGCCAGTAGTACGGTTTATGAGCAGTTCTTC.